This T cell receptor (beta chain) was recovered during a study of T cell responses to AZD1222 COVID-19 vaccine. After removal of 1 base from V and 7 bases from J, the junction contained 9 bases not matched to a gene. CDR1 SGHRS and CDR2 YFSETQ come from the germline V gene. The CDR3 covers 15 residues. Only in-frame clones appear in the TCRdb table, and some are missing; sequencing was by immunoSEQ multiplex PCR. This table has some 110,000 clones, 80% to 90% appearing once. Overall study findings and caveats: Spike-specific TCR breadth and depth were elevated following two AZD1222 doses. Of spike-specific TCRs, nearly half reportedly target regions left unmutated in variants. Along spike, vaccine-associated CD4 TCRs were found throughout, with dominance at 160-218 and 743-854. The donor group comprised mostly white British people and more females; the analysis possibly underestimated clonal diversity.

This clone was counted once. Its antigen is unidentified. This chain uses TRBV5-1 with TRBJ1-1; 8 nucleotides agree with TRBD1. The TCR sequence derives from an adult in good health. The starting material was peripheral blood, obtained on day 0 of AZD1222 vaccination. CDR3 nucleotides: TGCGCCAGCAGCTTGCGGCAGGGGGCTGGGGGTGAAGCTTTCTTT. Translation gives CASSLRQGAGGEAFF.